These T cell receptor beta chains were read from a single sample in a study of post-analysis software for immune sequencing data. TCRdb re-called the PCR reads through MiXCR, storing one row per CDR3 protein. Of roughly 800,000 distinct CDR3 sequences listed, around 42% are singletons. The sample comprised blood. These receptors came from a girl aged 5-17 years with multiple sclerosis. The CDR3 runs from the conserved cysteine through the conserved F or W. Clone size, where shown, is once, few, many, or a class for clones that have expanded.

V gene	clone size	J gene	CDR3 protein
TRBV12-3/TRBV12-4	few	TRBJ1-4	CAVERGPGNEKLFF
TRBV5-1	.	TRBJ2-7	CASNLPERGNYEQYF
TRBV12-3/TRBV12-4	many	TRBJ2-5	CASSTGQGSVTQYF
TRBV20-1	.	TRBJ1-6	CSARGGQGSGSPLHF
TRBV7-9	.	TRBJ2-3	CASSSLRGDQSTQYF
TRBV7-2	.	TRBJ2-5	CASSSITVEQYF
TRBV27	.	TRBJ2-7	CASSLTRTRNEQYF
TRBV3-1	.	TRBJ2-1	CASSRTSGRDPGGEQFF
TRBV20-1	.	TRBJ2-6	CSARDHTGSGANVLTF
TRBV20-1	.	TRBJ2-1	CSARDRLAFSYNEQFF
TRBV9	.	TRBJ2-5	CASSVASGRQETQYF
TRBV10-3	.	TRBJ2-2	CAISESRLGGSWSGELFF
TRBV20-1	.	TRBJ1-2	CSARGVGDLSYGYTF
TRBV11-2	few	TRBJ2-5	CASRGLAGGFQETQYF
TRBV24-1	once	TRBJ2-2	CATSRRGTGELFF
TRBV7-9	.	TRBJ2-7	CASSLLTGVGEQYF